This TCR beta chain appears in the sequencing data of a study of T cells in localized non-small cell lung cancer. Study observations and caveats: With higher T cell density in blood came longer overall survival. Sequencing, confined to only one tumor region, leaves heterogeneity possible. Tumor showed lower T cell clonality than uninvolved adjacent lung, where it was highest. Adjacent lung exhibited a median of approximately 59 among the 100 most abundant tumor clones.

Produced via immunoSEQ multiplex PCR; TCRdb's table is partial and in-frame only. The repertoire holds around 50,000 clones, with about 85% as singletons. The CDR3 has 14 residues. J was trimmed by 5 bases and V by 3 bases; bases with no gene match: 5. Germline-derived CDR1 and CDR2 are SGHRS and YFSETQ. About this clone itself: The antigen is not known.

The source of this sequence is a female donor at least 60 years old with stage II squamous cell lung carcinoma. The chain has TRBV5-1 and TRBJ2-5; 9 bases agree with TRBD1. The sample in question was peripheral blood, obtained before any cancer treatment. The CDR3 DNA sequence: TGCGCCAGCAGCTCGACCGGGACAGGGGAGACCCAGTACTTC. Its protein product is CASSSTGTGETQYF.